Below are 11 T cell receptor beta chains sequenced from a single sample in a study of blood T cell repertoires in COVID-19 (TCRdb year 2020). Libraries came from the immunoSEQ multiplex PCR assay. Held by TCRdb, this immuneACCESS table contains in-frame sequences only and omits some clones. Under half of the omission traces to an unresolved V gene where checked; the cause of the rest is unknown. For this sample there are 300,000 to 400,000 clones; roughly 86% appear just once. The ten top clones hold roughly 8.9% of the sample. Sequences were obtained from peripheral blood. These receptors originate from a man under 40 with COVID-19, enrolled during active disease.

This chain uses TRBV9 with TRBJ1-2; tentatively, D is TRBD1 (5 bases). The CDR3 runs 16 residues. V lost 4 bases to trimming and J lost 4 bases, with 20 bases between them. Per the germline V gene, CDR1 is SGDLS and CDR2 is YYNGEE. CDR3 amino acids: CASSSRGTGLSYGYTF. In nucleotides, the CDR3 is TGTGCCAGCAGCTCCCGGGGGACGGGACTCAGCTATGGCTACACCTTC.

The gene calls are TRBV6-5 and TRBJ2-3, with TRBD2 matching over 9 bases. Germline assignment: CDR1 MNHEY and CDR2 SVGAGI. The CDR3 has 15 amino acids. Trimming at V came to 4 bases and at J to 3 bases, leaving 5 bases not matched to a gene. The DNA for the CDR3 is TGTGCCAGCAGTTCGTACGGACTAGCGACAGATACGCAGTATTTT. It encodes CASSSYGLATDTQYF.

The CDR3 DNA reads as TGTGCCAGTAGTTCGGCAGGGCATAGGAAGGATCAAGAGACCCAGTACTTC. Translating gives CASSSAGHRKDQETQYF. The chain is built from TRBV19 and TRBJ2-5; D is possibly TRBD1 (5 bases). Germline V gene lookup returns CDR1 LNHDA and CDR2 SQIVND (reference sequence). The CDR3 extends over 17 amino acids. Trimming left V 5 bases short and J 2 bases short, with 21 bases between.

This chain links TRBV7-9 with TRBJ1-2; no firm D call. The V gene's germline CDR1 is SEHNR and CDR2 FQNEAQ (reference sequence). V lost 2 bases to trimming and J lost 7 bases, with 23 bases between them. CDR3 length: 17 amino acids. The DNA for the CDR3 is TGTGCCAGCAGCTTATCCCGGGGAGGTCGCAACCGACGTGGCTACACCTTC. This codes for CASSLSRGGRNRRGYTF.

The chain couples TRBV7-6 to TRBJ1-4, with TRBD1 as a possible D gene (5 bases). The CDR3 is made up of 19 amino acids. Trimming stripped 5 bases from V and 3 bases from J, with 25 bases between. Germline assignment: CDR1 SGHVS and CDR2 FNYEAQ. CDR3 protein: CASSPSQVQGIVANEKLFF. In DNA, the CDR3 is TGTGCCAGCAGCCCCTCCCAAGTGCAGGGTATCGTCGCTAATGAAAAACTGTTTTTT.

This chain links TRBV4-3 with TRBJ1-4; D may be TRBD1 (5 bases). The CDR3 covers 18 residues. Between the trimmed V and J ends, which lost 2 bases and 6 bases, there was a span of 22 bases. Germline V gene sequence: CDR1 LGHNA, CDR2 YSLEER. The CDR3 sequence: CASSQYGRGWVRDEKLFF. DNA for the CDR3: TGCGCCAGCAGCCAATATGGGAGGGGTTGGGTTAGGGATGAAAAACTGTTTTTT.

The chain is built from TRBV30 and TRBJ1-4, with 7 bases aligning to TRBD1. CDR1 and CDR2 from the germline V gene are GTSNPN and SVGIG (reference sequence). With 1 base clipped from V and 7 bases from J, the junction kept 9 bases outside the gene matches. The CDR3 is 15 amino acids. In DNA, the CDR3 is TGTGCCTGGAGTGGCGACAGGGTAGGGGGTGAAAAACTGTTTTTT. This translates into CAWSGDRVGGEKLFF.

The rearrangement links TRBV12-3 or TRBV12-4 to TRBJ1-2; D may be TRBD1 (5 bases). CDR3 length: 12 residues. Trimming shortened V by 2 bases and J by 8 bases, and 9 bases separated the two germline ends. The DNA of the CDR3 is TGTGCCAGCAGTTTACAGGGCGAGGGCTACACCTTC. The encoded protein is CASSLQGEGYTF.

The chain joins TRBV27 to TRBJ2-7, with a tentative D call TRBD2 (6 bases). The CDR3 runs 18 residues. Trimming cost V 2 bases and J 7 bases, with 27 bases left between them. Germline loops: CDR1 MNHEY, CDR2 SMNVEV (reference sequence). The CDR3 sequence is CASSLEDPGAGFAGEQYF. CDR3 nucleotide sequence: TGTGCCAGCAGTTTAGAGGACCCCGGGGCAGGGTTCGCGGGGGAGCAGTACTTC.

The chain carries TRBV29-1 and TRBJ2-1; weak D call: TRBD2 (6 bases). CDR1 SQVTM and CDR2 ANQGSEA come from the germline V gene. V dropped 1 base and J dropped 9 bases, with 13 bases sitting between them. The CDR3 loop spans 13 amino acids. The CDR3 region is CSVEASGGLEQFF. For the CDR3, the DNA is TGCAGCGTTGAAGCAAGTGGAGGGCTTGAGCAGTTCTTC.

About this clone: It is likely a read error, because the conserved phenylalanine at the end of the CDR3 is missing. No DNA is shown, since the ends of the CDR3 on it are uncertain; the CDR3 is the one TCRdb lists. This chain connects TRBV24-1 to TRBJ1-2; TRBD1, the D gene given by the table, was not confirmed from the DNA. The CDR3 length equals 14 residues, ends included. The germline gives CDR1 KGHDR, CDR2 SFDVKD. This CDR3 is CATSEPGQGAWSAY.